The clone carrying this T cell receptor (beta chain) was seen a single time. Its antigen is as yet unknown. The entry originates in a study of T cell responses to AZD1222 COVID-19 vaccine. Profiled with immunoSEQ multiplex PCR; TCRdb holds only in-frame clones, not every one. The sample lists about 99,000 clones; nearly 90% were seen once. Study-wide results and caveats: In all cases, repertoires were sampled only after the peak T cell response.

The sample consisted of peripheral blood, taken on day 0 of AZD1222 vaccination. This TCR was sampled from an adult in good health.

CDR3 sequence (DNA): TGTGCCAGCAGCGTGACAGGCCCCACTGAAGCTTTCTTT. It codes for CASSVTGPTEAFF. V is TRBV9 and J is TRBJ1-1; D might be TRBD1 (6 bases). CDR3 length: 13 residues. Trimming left V 2 bases short and J 4 bases short, with 9 bases between. Germline V gene lookup returns CDR1 SGDLS and CDR2 YYNGEE.